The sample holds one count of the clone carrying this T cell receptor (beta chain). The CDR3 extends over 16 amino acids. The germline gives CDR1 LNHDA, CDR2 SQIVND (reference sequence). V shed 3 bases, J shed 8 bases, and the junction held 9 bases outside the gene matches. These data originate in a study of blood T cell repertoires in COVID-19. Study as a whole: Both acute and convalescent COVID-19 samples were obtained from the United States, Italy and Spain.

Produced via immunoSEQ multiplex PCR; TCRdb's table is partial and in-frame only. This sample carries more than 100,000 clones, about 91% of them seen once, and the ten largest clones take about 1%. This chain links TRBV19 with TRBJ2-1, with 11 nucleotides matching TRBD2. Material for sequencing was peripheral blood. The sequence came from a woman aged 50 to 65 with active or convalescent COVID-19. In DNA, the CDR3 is TGTGCCAGTAGTATCCTACTAGCGGGAGAAGGGTATGAGCAGTTCTTC. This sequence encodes CASSILLAGEGYEQFF.